The TCR beta chain under discussion was sequenced for a study of shared clonotypes between healthy human individuals. Assay used: immunoSEQ multiplex PCR; TCRdb lists only in-frame clones, some missing. The repertoire holds under 2,500,000 clones, approximately 96% seen once, with around 0.13% in the top ten. This clone was detected only once. Other DNA sequences in the sample encode the same CDR3. This CDR3 contains 12 residues. Germline V gene data show CDR1 as GTSNPN and CDR2 as SVGIG (reference sequence). With 3 bases removed from V and 1 base from J, the gap between germline ends came to 6 bases.

The chain is built from TRBV30 and TRBJ2-5; no definite D call. The sample was naive CD4+ T cells sorted from blood. Subset described: CD45RA+ positively selected. The receptor comes from a man aged 18 to 35 in good health. For the CDR3, the DNA is TGTGCCTGGAGCGCGTTCCAAGAGACCCAGTACTTC. Translation gives CAWSAFQETQYF.